One T cell receptor (beta chain) is described in this entry. What it recognizes is unknown. The data originate from a study of brain T cells in children with intractable seizures. Surgery cases with the highest brain T cell transcript signatures were chosen for sequencing. Before surgery, patients took at least one anti-epileptic drug. TCRdb's copy holds only in-frame clones and misses some; the assay was immunoSEQ multiplex PCR. The sample has under 150,000 clones; roughly 94% are singletons. Germline V lookup: CDR1 KGHSH, CDR2 LQKENI. V dropped 1 base and J dropped 4 bases, with 10 bases sitting between them. The CDR3 has 14 residues. The study's findings and limits: HCMV serostatus was not known, and viral specificity came from CDR3 similarity only. Clones missing pre-surgery may reflect undersampling of that blood sample.

The specimen was peripheral blood, collected at surgery. The sequence was collected from a boy in the first two years of life with hemimegalencephaly and intractable seizures. The chain uses TRBV18 and TRBJ1-1; tentatively, D is TRBD1 (5 bases). The CDR3: CASSPLTGGTEAFF. CDR3 in DNA: TGTGCCAGCTCACCACTAACGGGGGGCACTGAAGCTTTCTTT.